This TCR beta chain stems from a study of blood T cell repertoires in COVID-19. Study at large: Samples representing acute and convalescent COVID-19 were sourced from the United States, Italy and Spain.

The CDR3 is made up of 14 amino acids. V lost 4 bases and J 4 bases, leaving 9 bases between the germline ends. Germline assignment: CDR1 SGHDT and CDR2 YYEEEE. Authors' data handling: Estimation of nucleated cell counts was performed using reference gene primer amplification. Assay: immunoSEQ multiplex PCR; the TCRdb copy retains only in-frame clones and omits some. V, J and clone size are those of that table, while D and trimming were read from the DNA. The table includes about 220,000 clones, around four fifths detected once. The clonotype comes from a woman aged 55-75 years who had recovered from COVID-19. The material sequenced was peripheral blood. The chain employs TRBV5-6 and TRBJ1-6; D may be TRBD1 (5 bases). The CDR3 nucleotides read TGTGCCAGCAGCGGCGGGACTTATAATTCACCCCTCCACTTT. It yields the protein CASSGGTYNSPLHF.